This is a list of T cell receptor beta chains from one sample in a study of OX40 agonist ivuxolimab in advanced cancers. Measured with immunoSEQ multiplex PCR; TCRdb has only the in-frame clones, and not every one. The sample holds some 74,000 clones, roughly 86% seen once. The source was CD4+ or CD8+ T cells sorted from blood, collected in a trial of the OX40 agonist ivuxolimab. The receptors derive from an adult with an advanced solid tumor such as melanoma, head and neck, liver or kidney cancer. The CDR3 runs from the conserved cysteine through the conserved F or W. Each record gives: CDR3 protein, CDR3 DNA, J gene, clone size, D gene, V gene. The D gene is left open where the match is weak. Only some rows state a clone size, as once, few, many or a class for expanded clones.

CASTEGGDSNQPQHF TGTGCCAGCACTGAGGGGGGTGATAGCAATCAGCCCCAGCATTTT TRBJ1-5 . . TRBV6-5
CASSYSPRDTEAFF TGTGCCAGCAGTTACTCCCCAAGGGACACTGAAGCTTTCTTT TRBJ1-1 . . TRBV6-5
CASSNGEYEQYF TGTGCCAGCAGCAACGGGGAGTACGAGCAGTACTTC TRBJ2-7 . . TRBV21-1
CASSSGGGGRSPLHF TGTGCCAGCAGTTCCGGGGGAGGCGGGCGGTCACCCCTCCACTTT TRBJ1-6 once . TRBV6-5
CASSLAHDRGTQYF TGTGCCAGCAGCTTAGCTCACGACAGGGGTACGCAGTATTTT TRBJ2-3 . TRBD1 TRBV11-2
CASRKGLAGWETQYF TGTGCCAGCAGGAAAGGACTAGCGGGGTGGGAGACCCAGTACTTC TRBJ2-5 . TRBD2 TRBV7-2
CASSRDFQETQYF TGTGCCAGCTCTCGGGACTTTCAAGAGACCCAGTACTTC TRBJ2-5 . . TRBV18
CASSIRQGLHLQPQHF TGTGCCAGTAGTATCCGACAGGGGTTGCACCTCCAGCCCCAGCATTTT TRBJ1-5 . TRBD1 TRBV19
CATSRVGTGALQQYF TGTGCCACCAGCAGAGTGGGGACAGGCGCACTCCAGCAGTACTTC TRBJ2-7 . TRBD1 TRBV15
CAIRRGQDSYEQYF TGTGCCATCAGAAGGGGACAGGACTCCTACGAGCAGTACTTC TRBJ2-7 once TRBD1 TRBV10-3
CASSLLGETQYF TGTGCCAGCAGCCTGTTGGGGGAGACCCAGTACTTC TRBJ2-5 . . TRBV5-5
CASSPGREEGVETQYF TGTGCCAGCTCACCAGGTCGAGAAGAGGGGGTAGAGACCCAGTACTTC TRBJ2-5 . . TRBV18
CASSPGGYGYTF TGTGCCAGCAGTCCCGGGGGCTATGGCTACACCTTC TRBJ1-2 . . TRBV27
CASSMGTANEKLFF TGTGCCAGCAGCATGGGGACGGCTAATGAAAAACTGTTTTTT TRBJ1-4 . . TRBV6-6
CATTSGPKETQYF TGTGCCACCACGAGCGGGCCCAAAGAGACCCAGTACTTC TRBJ2-5 few . TRBV6-6
CSVVGVGNTIYF TGCAGCGTTGTCGGGGTAGGAAACACCATATATTTT TRBJ1-3 once . TRBV29-1
CASSLGQETQYF TGCGCCAGCAGCTTGGGCCAAGAGACCCAGTACTTC TRBJ2-5 . . TRBV5-1
CASSLAQGFETQYF TGTGCCAGCAGCTTAGCACAGGGGTTTGAGACCCAGTACTTC TRBJ2-5 . TRBD1 TRBV7-8
CASSFSGNYGYTF TGTGCCAGCAGTTTCAGTGGGAACTATGGCTACACCTTC TRBJ1-2 . . TRBV28
CASSLPGGRDGYTF TGTGCCAGCAGCTTACCGGGTGGAAGGGATGGCTACACCTTC TRBJ1-2 . . TRBV7-9
CASSPRLAQFF TGTGCCAGCAGCCCCCGACTAGCACAGTTCTTC TRBJ2-1 . TRBD2 TRBV28
CASSLTGTVTYEQYF TGCGCCAGCAGCTTAACCGGGACGGTTACCTACGAGCAGTACTTC TRBJ2-7 . . TRBV5-1
CASQKQGRYTEAFF TGTGCCAGCCAAAAGCAGGGGCGGTACACTGAAGCTTTCTTT TRBJ1-1 . . TRBV28
CASSLATASAGELFF TGCGCCAGCAGCTTGGCCACAGCCAGCGCCGGGGAGCTGTTTTTT TRBJ2-2 once . TRBV5-1
CASSVGTGGNEQFF TGTGCCAGCAGCGTAGGGACAGGGGGGAATGAGCAGTTCTTC TRBJ2-1 . TRBD1 TRBV9
CASSPGGHTTGELFF TGCGCCAGCAGCCCCGGGGGACACACCACCGGGGAGCTGTTTTTT TRBJ2-2 . . TRBV4-1
CASSLGYTEAFF TGTGCCAGCAGCTTAGGGTACACTGAAGCTTTCTTT TRBJ1-1 once . TRBV7-2
CNLPVPRPYF TGCAATCTGCCGGTACCTAGGCCGTACTTC TRBJ2-7 . . TRBV20-1
CASSLGQGGQDEQFF TGCGCCAGCAGCTTGGGACAGGGGGGGCAGGATGAGCAGTTCTTC TRBJ2-1 . TRBD1 TRBV5-1
CASSSRQPDGYTF TGTGCCAGCAGCTCAAGACAGCCCGATGGCTACACCTTC TRBJ1-2 . . TRBV7-2
CASSLGLRIASTDTQYF TGTGCCAGCAGCTTAGGCCTACGGATAGCTAGCACAGATACGCAGTATTTT TRBJ2-3 few . TRBV13
CATSRTLDRRYEQYF TGTGCCACCAGCAGGACGTTGGACAGGAGGTACGAGCAGTACTTC TRBJ2-7 . TRBD1 TRBV15
CASSLTGPPDTQYF TGTGCCAGCAGTTTAACAGGCCCCCCAGATACGCAGTATTTT TRBJ2-3 . . TRBV27
CASSSPGGYGRYGYTF TGTGCCAGCAGCTCCCCAGGCGGGTATGGGCGCTATGGCTACACCTTC TRBJ1-2 . . TRBV28
CASSVSERTDTQYF TGTGCCAGCAGCGTATCAGAACGCACAGATACGCAGTATTTT TRBJ2-3 . . TRBV9
CASTPSGGPAGELFF TGTGCCAGCACGCCCAGCGGGGGTCCCGCCGGGGAGCTGTTTTTT TRBJ2-2 . TRBD2 TRBV27
CASSLEQGAETQYF TGTGCCAGCAGCTTGGAGCAGGGGGCAGAGACCCAGTACTTC TRBJ2-5 . TRBD1 TRBV5-4
CASKNGLAGPAKNIQYF TGTGCCAGCAAGAACGGACTAGCGGGGCCTGCCAAAAACATTCAGTACTTC TRBJ2-4 . TRBD2 TRBV9
CASRPDRGWDQPQHF TGTGCCAGCAGGCCAGACAGGGGTTGGGATCAGCCCCAGCATTTT TRBJ1-5 . TRBD1 TRBV28
CASNYGYTF TGTGCCAGTAATTATGGCTACACCTTC TRBJ1-2 once . TRBV19
CASSPLGLTGGAFF TGTGCCAGCAGCCCCTTGGGCCTGACAGGGGGAGCTTTCTTT TRBJ1-1 few TRBD1 TRBV4-2
CASSMVQAGEETQYF TGTGCCAGTAGTATGGTCCAGGCAGGGGAAGAGACCCAGTACTTC TRBJ2-5 . . TRBV19